Given below is one T cell receptor (beta chain) in context. Its antigen is still unknown. No base-level quality is on record; no much larger clone is a single base apart. This entry belongs to a study of radiotherapy plus CTLA-4 blockade in lung cancer (dated by TCRdb to the late 2010s). In the study overall: Objective responses were observed in roughly a sixth of enrolled patients, and disease control was achieved in less than 35%. Study-wide conclusions, independent of this receptor: After treatment with radiotherapy and ipilimumab, TCR clones that originated in tumors expanded in peripheral blood. The strongest predictors of response, as reported, were early dynamic changes in blood T cell clones along with a rise in serum interferon-beta after radiation.

The study tested focal radiation therapy combined with CTLA-4 blockade (ipilimumab) in patients with chemo-refractory metastatic non-small-cell lung cancer. Library preparation used the immunoSEQ multiplex PCR assay. In TCRdb, the immuneACCESS table is reduced to in-frame sequences with V and J assigned. These tables do not hold every clone; where another copy was compared, an unresolved V gene accounts for under half, and the others remain unexplained. The sample table lists nearly 110,000 clones, over 65% of them with a count of one. The top ten clones comprise about 2.2% of the sample. Trimming takes 1 base off V and 2 bases off J; junction bases not matched to a gene: 6. The CDR3 holds 18 amino acids from the cysteine to the phenylalanine. Only CDR3 DNA is held: 54 bases, read in frame from base 1. From the germline V gene, CDR1 is SQVTM and CDR2 is ANQGSEA.

The source is a human donor with non-small cell lung cancer that progressed on radiotherapy plus ipilimumab. Some clones in this sample may be carry-over from other donors' samples. The material was peripheral blood, obtained from a patient treated with radiotherapy plus ipilimumab. The rearranged segments are TRBV29-1 and TRBJ2-3; the junction holds 16 bases that match TRBD2. The CDR3 reads as follows: CSVEAPGLAGGPTDTQYF. The base sequence is TGCAGCGTTGAAGCCCCGGGACTAGCGGGGGGGCCCACAGATACGCAGTATTTT.